This T cell receptor (beta chain) was sequenced in a study of metastatic and nonmetastatic thyroid tumors. In the study overall: Malignant thyroid and benign thyroid patients provided blood and tumor or nodule tissue whose repertoires were compared.

All patients were treatment-naive before thyroid surgery. Study-wide results and limits: Within blood and tumor, benign nodules reportedly had significantly lower TCR beta diversity than malignant thyroid tumors did.

Original handling: The authors used CDR3 differences across clinicopathological groups to build a distant-metastasis classifier for papillary thyroid cancer. TCRdb reassembled clones from the PCR reads with MiXCR. These V and J calls originate from TCRdb's pipeline instead of the authors' own analysis. The table records 30,000 to 35,000 clones, around a sixth of them present only once. The ends were cut back, 0 bases at V and 5 bases at J, with 8 bases in the middle. The germline V gene has CDR1 MNHNY and CDR2 SVGAGI (reference sequence). This CDR3 is 14 amino acids long. This clone has ten or more counts. Its antigen is unknown.

The sequence came from a female donor with papillary thyroid cancer or a benign thyroid nodule (not recorded which). Some clones in this sample may be carry-over from other donors' samples. The rearrangement uses TRBV6-6 and TRBJ2-1; TRBD1 or TRBD2 may be the D gene (5 bases each). Sequencing was performed on blood. This CDR3 is CASSYSRGNNEQFF. CDR3 nucleotide sequence: TGTGCCAGCAGTTACTCGAGGGGAAACAATGAGCAGTTCTTC.